The TCR beta chain under discussion was sequenced for a study of shared clonotypes between healthy human individuals. The CDR3 extends over 16 amino acids. V gave up 1 base and J gave up 0 bases; unmatched junction bases: 6. Germline CDR1 is MDHEN and CDR2 is SYDVKM. Sequencing used immunoSEQ multiplex PCR; TCRdb keeps in-frame clones, though not all of them. The sample consists of 400,000 to 600,000 clones, 95% to 96% of them appearing once. The rearrangement joins TRBV28 to TRBJ2-7, with TRBD2 matching 7 bases. What was sequenced was naive CD4+ T cells sorted from blood. The subset was: CD45RA+ positively selected. The source of this sequence is a woman aged 25 to 39 in good health. For the CDR3, the DNA is TGTGCCAGCAGTTTATCCAGTCTAGCGGCCTCCTACGAGCAGTACTTC. It is translated as CASSLSSLAASYEQYF. The variable domain in full, with the rest retrieved from reference TRBV28 and TRBJ2-7, is DVKVTQSSRYLVKRTGEKVFLECVQDMDHENMFWYRQDPGLGLRLIYFSYDVKMKEKGDIPEGYSVSREKKERFSLILESASTNQTSMYLCASSLSSLAASYEQYFGPGTRLTVT.